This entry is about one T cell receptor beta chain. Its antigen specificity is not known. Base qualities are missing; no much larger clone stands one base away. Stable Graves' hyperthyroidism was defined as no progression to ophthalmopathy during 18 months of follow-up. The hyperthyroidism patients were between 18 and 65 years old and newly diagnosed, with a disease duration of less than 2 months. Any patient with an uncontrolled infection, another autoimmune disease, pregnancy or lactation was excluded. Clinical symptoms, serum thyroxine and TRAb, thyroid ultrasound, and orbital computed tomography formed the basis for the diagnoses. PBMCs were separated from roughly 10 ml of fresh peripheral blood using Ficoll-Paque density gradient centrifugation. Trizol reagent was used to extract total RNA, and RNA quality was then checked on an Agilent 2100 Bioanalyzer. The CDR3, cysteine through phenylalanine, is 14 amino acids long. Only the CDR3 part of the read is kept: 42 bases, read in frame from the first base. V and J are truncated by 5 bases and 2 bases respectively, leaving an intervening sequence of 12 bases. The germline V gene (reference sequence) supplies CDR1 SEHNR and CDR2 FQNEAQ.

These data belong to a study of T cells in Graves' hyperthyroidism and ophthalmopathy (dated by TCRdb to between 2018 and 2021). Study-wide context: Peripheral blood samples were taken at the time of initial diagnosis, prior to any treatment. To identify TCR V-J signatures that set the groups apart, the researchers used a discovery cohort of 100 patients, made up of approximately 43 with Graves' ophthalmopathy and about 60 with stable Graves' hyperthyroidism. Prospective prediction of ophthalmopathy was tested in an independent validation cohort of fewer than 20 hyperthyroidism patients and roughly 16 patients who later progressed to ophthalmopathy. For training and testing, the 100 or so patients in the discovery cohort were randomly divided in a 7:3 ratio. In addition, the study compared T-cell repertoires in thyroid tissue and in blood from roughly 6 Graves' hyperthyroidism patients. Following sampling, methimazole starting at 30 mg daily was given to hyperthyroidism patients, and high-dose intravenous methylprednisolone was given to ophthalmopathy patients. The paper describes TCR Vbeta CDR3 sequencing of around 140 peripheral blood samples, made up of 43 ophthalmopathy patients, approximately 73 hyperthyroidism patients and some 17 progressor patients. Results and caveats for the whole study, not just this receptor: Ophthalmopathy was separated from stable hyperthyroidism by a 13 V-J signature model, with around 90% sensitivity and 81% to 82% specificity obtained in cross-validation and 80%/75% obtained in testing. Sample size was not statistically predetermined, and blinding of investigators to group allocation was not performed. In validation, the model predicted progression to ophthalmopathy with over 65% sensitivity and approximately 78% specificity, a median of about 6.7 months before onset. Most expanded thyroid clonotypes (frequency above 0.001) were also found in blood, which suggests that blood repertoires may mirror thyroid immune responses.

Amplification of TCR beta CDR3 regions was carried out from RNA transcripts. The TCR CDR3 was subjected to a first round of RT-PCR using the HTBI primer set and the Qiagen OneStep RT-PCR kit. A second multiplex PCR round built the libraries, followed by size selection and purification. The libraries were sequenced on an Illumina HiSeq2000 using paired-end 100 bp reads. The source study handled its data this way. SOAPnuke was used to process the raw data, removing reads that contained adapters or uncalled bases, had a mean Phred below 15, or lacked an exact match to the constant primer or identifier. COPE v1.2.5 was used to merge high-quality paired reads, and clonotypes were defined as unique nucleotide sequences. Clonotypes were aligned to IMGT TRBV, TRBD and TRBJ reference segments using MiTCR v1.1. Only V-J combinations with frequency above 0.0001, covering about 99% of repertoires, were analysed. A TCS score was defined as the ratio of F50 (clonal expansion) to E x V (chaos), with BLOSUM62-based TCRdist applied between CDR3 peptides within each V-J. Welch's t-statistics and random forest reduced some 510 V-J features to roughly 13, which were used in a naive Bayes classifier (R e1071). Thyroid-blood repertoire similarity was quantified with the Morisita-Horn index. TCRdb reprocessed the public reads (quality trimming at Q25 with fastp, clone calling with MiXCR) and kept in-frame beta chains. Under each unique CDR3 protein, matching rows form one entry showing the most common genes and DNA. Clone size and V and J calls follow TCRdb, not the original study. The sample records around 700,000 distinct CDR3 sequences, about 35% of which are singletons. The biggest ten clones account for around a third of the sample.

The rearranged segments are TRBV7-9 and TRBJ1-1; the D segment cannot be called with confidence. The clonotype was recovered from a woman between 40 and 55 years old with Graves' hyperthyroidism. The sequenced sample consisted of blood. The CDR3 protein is CASSAIGLNTEAFF. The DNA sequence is TGTGCCAGCAGCGCAATTGGACTCAACACTGAAGCTTTCTTT.